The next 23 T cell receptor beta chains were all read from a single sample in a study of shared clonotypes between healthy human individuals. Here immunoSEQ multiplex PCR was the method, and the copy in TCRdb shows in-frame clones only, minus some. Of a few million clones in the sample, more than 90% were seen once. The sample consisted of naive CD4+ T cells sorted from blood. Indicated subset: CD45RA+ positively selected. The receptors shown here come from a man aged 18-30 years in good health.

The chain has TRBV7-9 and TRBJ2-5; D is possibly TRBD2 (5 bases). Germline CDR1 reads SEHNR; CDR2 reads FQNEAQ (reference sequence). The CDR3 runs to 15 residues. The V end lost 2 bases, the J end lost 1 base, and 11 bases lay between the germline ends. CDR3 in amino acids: CASSLSAGIQETQYF. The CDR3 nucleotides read TGTGCCAGCAGCTTATCGGCCGGGATCCAAGAGACCCAGTACTTC.

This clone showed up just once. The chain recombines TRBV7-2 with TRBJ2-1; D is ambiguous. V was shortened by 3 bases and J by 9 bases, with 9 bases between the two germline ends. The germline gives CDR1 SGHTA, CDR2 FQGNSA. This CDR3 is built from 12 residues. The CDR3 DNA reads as TGTGCCAGCAGCTTTCGGACGGGTGAGCAGTTCTTC. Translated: CASSFRTGEQFF.

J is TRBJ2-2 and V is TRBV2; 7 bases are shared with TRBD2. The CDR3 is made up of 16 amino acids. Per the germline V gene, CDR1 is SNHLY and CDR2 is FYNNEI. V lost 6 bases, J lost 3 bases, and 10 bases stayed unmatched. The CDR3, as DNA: TGTGCCAGCAGAGCCTCCGGGACTACTTACACCGGGGAGCTGTTTTTT. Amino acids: CASRASGTTYTGELFF.

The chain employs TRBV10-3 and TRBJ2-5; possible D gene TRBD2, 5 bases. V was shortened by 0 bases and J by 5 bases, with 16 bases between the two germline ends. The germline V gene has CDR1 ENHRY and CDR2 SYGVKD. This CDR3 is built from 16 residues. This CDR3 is CAISESGRGDRETQYF. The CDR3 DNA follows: TGTGCCATCAGTGAGTCTGGGAGAGGAGATAGGGAGACCCAGTACTTC.

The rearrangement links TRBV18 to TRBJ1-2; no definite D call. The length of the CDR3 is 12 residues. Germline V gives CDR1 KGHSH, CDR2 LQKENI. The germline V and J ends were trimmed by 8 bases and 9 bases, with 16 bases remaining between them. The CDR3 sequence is CASTPAERSYTF. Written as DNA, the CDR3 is TGTGCCAGCACCCCGGCTGAGCGTAGCTACACCTTC.

The CDR3 sequence: CASSFDTGSGEKLFF. The CDR3 coding sequence is TGCGCCAGCAGCTTTGACACAGGGTCGGGTGAAAAACTGTTTTTT. This chain joins TRBV5-1 and TRBJ1-4, with D tentatively TRBD1 (6 bases). The CDR3 sequence is 15 residues long. Germline lookup yields CDR1 SGHRS and CDR2 YFSETQ. Trimming pared 2 bases from V and 7 bases from J, leaving 15 bases between. The full variable domain, its missing parts supplied by reference TRBV5-1 and TRBJ1-4, is KAGVTQTPRYLIKTRGQQVTLSCSPISGHRSVSWYQQTPGQGLQFLFEYFSETQRNKGNFPGRFSGRQFSNSRSEMNVSTLELGDSALYLCASSFDTGSGEKLFFGSGTQLSVL.

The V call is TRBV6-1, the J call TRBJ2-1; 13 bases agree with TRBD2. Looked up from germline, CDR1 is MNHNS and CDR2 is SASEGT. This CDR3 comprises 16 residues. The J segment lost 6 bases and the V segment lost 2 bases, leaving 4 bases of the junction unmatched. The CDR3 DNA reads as TGTGCCAGCAGTGAAAGGAGGACTAGCGGGGGCAATGAGCAGTTCTTC. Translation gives CASSERRTSGGNEQFF.

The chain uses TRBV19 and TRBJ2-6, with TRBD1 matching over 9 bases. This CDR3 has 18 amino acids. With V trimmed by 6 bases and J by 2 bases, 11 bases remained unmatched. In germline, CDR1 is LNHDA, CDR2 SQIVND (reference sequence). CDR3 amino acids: CASRLGTGTFAGANVLTF. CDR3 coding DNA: TGTGCCAGTAGACTTGGGACAGGGACTTTTGCTGGGGCCAACGTCCTGACTTTC.

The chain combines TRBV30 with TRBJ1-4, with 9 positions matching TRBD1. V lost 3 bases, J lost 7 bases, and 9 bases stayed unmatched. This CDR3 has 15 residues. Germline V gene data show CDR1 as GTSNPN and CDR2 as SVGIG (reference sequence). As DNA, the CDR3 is TGTGCCTGGAGACACCCGGGACAGGGTGGTGAAAAACTGTTTTTT. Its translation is CAWRHPGQGGEKLFF.

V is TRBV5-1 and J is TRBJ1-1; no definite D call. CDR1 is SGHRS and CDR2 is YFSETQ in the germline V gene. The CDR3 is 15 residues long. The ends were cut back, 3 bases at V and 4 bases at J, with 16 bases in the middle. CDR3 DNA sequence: TGCGCCAGCAGCTCCCCCGGGAGGGTAGGCACTGAAGCTTTCTTT. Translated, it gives CASSSPGRVGTEAFF.

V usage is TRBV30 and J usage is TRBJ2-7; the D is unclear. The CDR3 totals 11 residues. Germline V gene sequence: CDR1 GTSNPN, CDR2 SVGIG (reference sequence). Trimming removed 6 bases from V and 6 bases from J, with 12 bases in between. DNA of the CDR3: TGTGCCTGTAACCGGGTCGGCGAGCAGTACTTC. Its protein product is CACNRVGEQYF.

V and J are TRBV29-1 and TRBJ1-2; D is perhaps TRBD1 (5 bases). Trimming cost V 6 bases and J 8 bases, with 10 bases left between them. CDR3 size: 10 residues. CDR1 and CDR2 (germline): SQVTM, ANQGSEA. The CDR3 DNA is TGCAGCGTGGGGGGTGCGGGCTACACCTTC. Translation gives CSVGGAGYTF.

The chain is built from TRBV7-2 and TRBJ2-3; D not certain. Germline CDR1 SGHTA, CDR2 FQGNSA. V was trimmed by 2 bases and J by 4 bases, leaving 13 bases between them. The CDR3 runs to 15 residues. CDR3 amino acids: CASSLSWAFPDTQYF. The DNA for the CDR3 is TGTGCCAGCAGCTTAAGCTGGGCGTTCCCAGATACGCAGTATTTT.

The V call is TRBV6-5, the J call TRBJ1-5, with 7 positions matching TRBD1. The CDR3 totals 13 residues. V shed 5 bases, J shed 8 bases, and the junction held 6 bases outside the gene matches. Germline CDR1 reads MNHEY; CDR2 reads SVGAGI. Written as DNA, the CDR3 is TGTGCCAGCAGTGACAGGGAGGGGGAGCCCCAGCATTTT. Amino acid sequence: CASSDREGEPQHF.

The CDR3 reads CASSPLPSAYEQYF. The CDR3 region has the DNA TGTGCCAGCTCACCACTGCCTAGCGCTTACGAGCAGTACTTC. The chain is built from TRBV18 and TRBJ2-7, with D tentatively TRBD2 (6 bases). This CDR3 has 14 amino acids. V dropped 1 base and J dropped 4 bases, with 11 bases sitting between them. Germline CDR1 KGHSH, CDR2 LQKENI. Looking up the rest from reference TRBV18 and TRBJ2-7 gives the full variable domain: NAGVMQNPRHLVRRRGQEARLRCSPMKGHSHVYWYRQLPEEGLKFMVYLQKENIIDESGMPKERFSAEFPKEGPSILRIQQVVRGDSAAYFCASSPLPSAYEQYFGPGTRLTVT.

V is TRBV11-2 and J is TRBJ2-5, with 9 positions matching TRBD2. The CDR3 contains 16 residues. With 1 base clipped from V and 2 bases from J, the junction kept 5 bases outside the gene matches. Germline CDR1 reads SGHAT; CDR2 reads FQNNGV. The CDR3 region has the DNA TGTGCCAGCAGCTTAGGGGCTAGCGGGGCTCAAGAGACCCAGTACTTC. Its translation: CASSLGASGAQETQYF. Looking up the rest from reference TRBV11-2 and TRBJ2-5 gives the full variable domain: EAGVAQSPRYKIIEKRQSVAFWCNPISGHATLYWYQQILGQGPKLLIQFQNNGVVDDSQLPKDRFSAERLKGVDSTLKIQPAKLEDSAVYLCASSLGASGAQETQYFGPGTRLLVL.

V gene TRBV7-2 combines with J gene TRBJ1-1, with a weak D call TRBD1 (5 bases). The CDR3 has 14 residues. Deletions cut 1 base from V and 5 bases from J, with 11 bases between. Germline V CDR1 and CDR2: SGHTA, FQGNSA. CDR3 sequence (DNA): TGTGCCAGCAGCTTAGTAGGGGCTGGGACTGAAGCTTTCTTT. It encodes CASSLVGAGTEAFF.

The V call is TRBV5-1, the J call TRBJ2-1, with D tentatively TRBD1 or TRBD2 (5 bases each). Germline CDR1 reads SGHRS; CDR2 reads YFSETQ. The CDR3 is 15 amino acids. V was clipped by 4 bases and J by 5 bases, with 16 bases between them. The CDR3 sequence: CASSQRGVTHNEQFF. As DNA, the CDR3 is TGCGCCAGCAGCCAAAGAGGGGTAACCCACAATGAGCAGTTCTTC.

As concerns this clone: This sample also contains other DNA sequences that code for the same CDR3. The DNA of the CDR3 is TGCGCCAGCAGCTTGGCGGGCAGCTCTGGAAACACCATATATTTT. Encoded protein: CASSLAGSSGNTIYF. J is TRBJ1-3 and V is TRBV5-1, with no clear D. Trimming pared 0 bases from V and 0 bases from J, leaving 7 bases between. CDR1 and CDR2 from the germline V gene are SGHRS and YFSETQ. This CDR3 has 15 amino acids.

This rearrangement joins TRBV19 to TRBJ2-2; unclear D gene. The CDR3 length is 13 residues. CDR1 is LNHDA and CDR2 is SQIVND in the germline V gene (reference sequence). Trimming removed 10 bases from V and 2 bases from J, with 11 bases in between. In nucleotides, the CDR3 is TGTGCCACAGGCGCTACTAACACCGGGGAGCTGTTTTTT. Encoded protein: CATGATNTGELFF.

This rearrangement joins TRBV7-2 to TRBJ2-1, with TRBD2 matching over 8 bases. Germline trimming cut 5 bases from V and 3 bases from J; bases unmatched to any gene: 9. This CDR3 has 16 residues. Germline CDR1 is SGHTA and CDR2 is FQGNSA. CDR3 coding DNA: TGTGCCAGCAGCACTCAGTCCGGGACTAGCTACAATGAGCAGTTCTTC. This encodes CASSTQSGTSYNEQFF.

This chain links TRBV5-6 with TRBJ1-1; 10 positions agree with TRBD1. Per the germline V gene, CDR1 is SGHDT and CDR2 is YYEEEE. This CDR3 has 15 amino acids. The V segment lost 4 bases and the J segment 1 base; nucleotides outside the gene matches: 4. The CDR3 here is CASSLRDRGNTEAFF. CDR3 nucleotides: TGTGCCAGCAGCCTCAGGGACAGGGGGAACACTGAAGCTTTCTTT.

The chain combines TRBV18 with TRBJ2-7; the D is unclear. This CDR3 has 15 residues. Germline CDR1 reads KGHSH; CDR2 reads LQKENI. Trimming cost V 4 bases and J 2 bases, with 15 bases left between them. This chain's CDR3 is CASSQESGGTYEQYF. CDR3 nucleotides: TGTGCCAGCTCACAGGAGTCAGGTGGGACCTACGAGCAGTACTTC.